This TCR beta chain was profiled in a study of blood T cell repertoires in COVID-19. Study as a whole: Samples taken during acute and convalescent COVID-19 were collected in the United States, Italy and Spain. Sources were T cells, B-cell-depleted T cells, or PBMCs; the material itself was cDNA or gDNA.

Per the authors' pipeline: Nucleated cell number was recorded as an estimate derived from reference gene primer amplification. The assay was immunoSEQ multiplex PCR, and TCRdb's table has in-frame clones only and misses some. Clone size and the V and J calls come from that table; the DNA yielded D and trimming. The repertoire holds 200,000 to 250,000 clones, with around 80% as singletons. Trimming left V 1 base short and J 5 bases short, with 14 bases between. CDR1 and CDR2 from the germline V gene are LGHNA and YSLEER. This CDR3 is 16 amino acids long. The source of this sequence is a woman in her forties who had recovered from COVID-19. The sequenced sample was peripheral blood. V is TRBV4-3 and J is TRBJ2-2; D might be TRBD1 (6 bases). The chain's CDR3 is CASSQAIPQGTGELFF. The CDR3 DNA is TGCGCCAGCAGCCAAGCGATACCACAGGGAACCGGGGAGCTGTTTTTT.